The T cell receptor (beta chain) under discussion was sequenced for a study of siplizumab effects on memory and regulatory T cells. Trimming removed 1 base from V and 2 bases from J; junction bases left unmatched: 8. Germline V gene lookup returns CDR1 SGHDT and CDR2 YYEEEE. The CDR3 has 17 residues. Study-level results: Significant reduction of alloreactive sequences traceable to unstimulated CD4+ memory cells was observed with siplizumab. Unstimulated subsets were the mapping target of only a minor fraction of alloreactive clones.

Regarding this clone: Antigen unknown.

The assay looked at approximately 10^5 TCR templates in each sample. Profiled with immunoSEQ multiplex PCR; TCRdb holds only in-frame clones, not every one. The repertoire includes about 100,000 clones, approximately 91% of them detected once, and 0.15% sits in the top ten. The chain uses TRBV5-6 and TRBJ2-3, with TRBD1 identical over 9 bases. The TCR originated in a human donor in good health. Sequencing was performed on CD4+ T cells sorted from blood. The CDR3 sequence is CASSLLRGQGYTDTQYF. In DNA form, the CDR3 reads TGTGCCAGCAGCTTGTTAAGGGGACAGGGCTACACAGATACGCAGTATTTT.